A single sample gave rise to the 31 T cell receptor beta chains below, sequenced in a study of OX40 agonist ivuxolimab in advanced cancers. Here immunoSEQ multiplex PCR was the method, and the copy in TCRdb shows in-frame clones only, minus some. The data show around 80,000 clones, 84% seen once. The sequences come from CD4+ or CD8+ T cells sorted from blood, collected in a trial of the OX40 agonist ivuxolimab. These receptors were collected from an adult with an advanced solid tumor such as melanoma, head and neck, liver or kidney cancer.

The chain couples TRBV7-2 to TRBJ2-3; 12 bases are shared with TRBD2. With 7 bases clipped from V and 0 bases from J, the junction kept 8 bases outside the gene matches. The CDR3 totals 17 residues. Germline V gene lookup returns CDR1 SGHTA and CDR2 FQGNSA. CDR3 residues: CASNDPLAGGSTDTQYF. CDR3 DNA sequence: TGTGCCAGCAACGACCCCCTAGCGGGAGGGAGCACAGATACGCAGTATTTT.

The chain combines TRBV28 with TRBJ1-1, with a weak D call TRBD1 (5 bases). This CDR3 is built from 16 residues. Germline-derived CDR1 and CDR2 are MDHEN and SYDVKM. The V and J ends lost 6 bases and 3 bases respectively, with 20 bases between them. The CDR3 sequence: CASRKTGKGPHTEAFF. The CDR3 nucleotides read TGTGCCAGCAGAAAAACGGGTAAGGGACCGCACACTGAAGCTTTCTTT.

The chain's CDR3 is CASSAGSHYGYTF. CDR3 nucleotide sequence: TGTGCCAGCAGTGCGGGGTCCCACTATGGCTACACCTTC. The chain links TRBV25-1 to TRBJ1-2; D unclear. Trimming pared 4 bases from V and 3 bases from J, leaving 9 bases between. Germline CDR1 is MGHDK and CDR2 is SYGVNS. The CDR3 is 13 residues long.

The V and J genes are TRBV5-1 and TRBJ2-6, with D perhaps being TRBD1 or TRBD2 (5 bases each). Germline V gene data show CDR1 as SGHRS and CDR2 as YFSETQ. The CDR3 spans 17 residues. The V and J ends lost 3 bases and 0 bases respectively, with 13 bases between them. Here the CDR3 reads CASSSGTRSSGANVLTF. CDR3 nucleotides: TGCGCCAGCAGCTCGGGGACGAGGAGCTCTGGGGCCAACGTCCTGACTTTC.

This clone was found a few times. This rearrangement joins TRBV6-5 to TRBJ1-1, with 10 positions matching TRBD1. Per the germline V gene, CDR1 is MNHEY and CDR2 is SVGAGI. V trimming: 10 bases; J trimming: 11 bases; junction bases outside the gene matches: 16. This CDR3 is built from 14 residues. CDR3 amino acids: CAIRDLPGTGVAFF. The CDR3, as DNA: TGTGCCATCAGGGACCTTCCCGGGACAGGGGTGGCTTTCTTT.

The genes are TRBV7-9 and TRBJ1-2, with TRBD1 identical over 9 bases. Germline V CDR1 and CDR2: SEHNR, FQNEAQ (reference sequence). Unmatched junction bases numbered 14, after V lost 2 bases and J lost 4 bases. The length of the CDR3 is 18 residues. The CDR3 nucleotides are TGTGCCAGCAGCTTAACAACACCGGGACAGGGTACAAGCTATGGCTACACCTTC. Its translation: CASSLTTPGQGTSYGYTF. Filled out from reference TRBV7-9 and TRBJ1-2, the complete variable domain reads DTGVSQNPRHKITKRGQNVTFRCDPISEHNRLYWYRQTLGQGPEFLTYFQNEAQLEKSRLLSDRFSAERPKGSFSTLEIQRTEQGDSAMYLCASSLTTPGQGTSYGYTFGSGTRLTVV.

The chain couples TRBV7-3 to TRBJ1-2, with a weak D call TRBD1 (6 bases). CDR3 length equals 15 residues. CDR1 and CDR2 (germline): SGHTA, FQGTGA. V was trimmed by 10 bases and J by 6 bases, leaving 24 bases between them. This CDR3 reads CATMLETGMVDGYTF. DNA of the CDR3: TGTGCCACCATGCTAGAAACAGGGATGGTCGATGGCTACACCTTC.

This clone is categorized as medium-sized. The rearrangement uses TRBV27 and TRBJ1-5, with D tentatively TRBD1 (5 bases). Germline lookup yields CDR1 MNHEY and CDR2 SMNVEV (reference sequence). CDR3 length: 15 residues. The ends were cut back, 5 bases at V and 7 bases at J, with 18 bases in the middle. DNA of the CDR3: TGTGCCAGCAGTGGGGACGGGGGGGGAAGGCAGCCCCAGCATTTT. Protein: CASSGDGGGRQPQHF.

V is TRBV9 and J is TRBJ2-7; 7 bases fit TRBD2. The CDR3 is 16 amino acids. Trimming at V came to 0 bases and at J to 2 bases, leaving 8 bases not matched to a gene. Germline CDR1 SGDLS, CDR2 YYNGEE. The CDR3, as DNA: TGTGCCAGCAGCGTAGGAGGAGGGGAGGGGCCCTACGAGCAGTACTTC. This translates into CASSVGGGEGPYEQYF.

V and J are TRBV5-1 and TRBJ2-3; 7 positions match TRBD1. This CDR3 comprises 15 residues. V lost 4 bases, J lost 3 bases, and 8 bases stayed unmatched. CDR1 is SGHRS and CDR2 is YFSETQ in the germline V gene. The CDR3 DNA reads as TGCGCCAGCAGCCAAAGCTCCAGGGGGACAGATACGCAGTATTTT. As protein: CASSQSSRGTDTQYF.

The rearrangement links TRBV6-1 to TRBJ1-3; D call uncertain. Trimming cost V 5 bases and J 13 bases, with 18 bases left between them. The CDR3 runs 13 residues. The germline gives CDR1 MNHNS, CDR2 SASEGT. The chain's CDR3 is CASSSSRVFVIYF. The CDR3 DNA is TGTGCCAGCAGTAGCAGTCGGGTTTTTGTTATATATTTT.

The chain links TRBV28 to TRBJ2-7, with TRBD1 as a possible D gene (5 bases). Trimming shortened V by 8 bases and J by 4 bases, and 12 bases separated the two germline ends. Germline assignment: CDR1 MDHEN and CDR2 SYDVKM. The CDR3 covers 12 residues. DNA for the CDR3: TGTGCCAGCTCCGTAGGGGCATACGAGCAGTACTTC. This encodes CASSVGAYEQYF.

This sequence joins TRBV9 and TRBJ2-3, with 14 nucleotides matching TRBD2. There are 15 residues in the CDR3. Germline V CDR1 and CDR2: SGDLS, YYNGEE. The junction had 3 bases not matched to a gene; V was cut back by 3 bases and J by 6 bases. CDR3 nucleotides: TGTGCCAGCAGCGCGACTAGCGGGGGGGTCGATACGCAGTATTTT. It codes for CASSATSGGVDTQYF.

In its sample, this clone was seen a few times. The chain combines TRBV21-1 with TRBJ1-2. TRBV21-1 is termed a pseudogene. The length of the CDR3 is 9 residues. The chain's CDR3 is CASSGGYTF. For the CDR3, the DNA is TGTGCCAGCAGCGGTGGCTACACCTTC.

V and J are TRBV5-6 and TRBJ2-7; 9 bases are shared with TRBD1. The CDR3 extends over 15 amino acids. Germline V lookup: CDR1 SGHDT, CDR2 YYEEEE. With 1 base clipped from V and 1 base from J, the junction kept 3 bases outside the gene matches. CDR3 nucleotide sequence: TGTGCCAGCAGCTTGACCGGGACAGGGTCCTACGAGCAGTACTTC. The encoded protein is CASSLTGTGSYEQYF.

This clone was detected only a few times. The J gene is TRBJ1-5, the V gene TRBV28; D gene ambiguous. The V gene lost 1 base and the J gene lost 1 base, with 11 bases spanning the gap. Germline values: CDR1 MDHEN, CDR2 SYDVKM. This CDR3 spans 16 amino acids. This CDR3 reads CASSLYGRQSNQPQHF. The CDR3 coding sequence is TGTGCCAGCAGTTTATATGGTAGGCAGAGCAATCAGCCCCAGCATTTT.

Note on this clone: Sequence at one end of the junction differs from germline and may be a read error. This CDR3 is also generated by other DNA sequences in the sample. This sequence joins TRBV10-3 and TRBJ2-3; 10 bases fit TRBD1. The CDR3 contains 17 residues. Germline V CDR1 and CDR2: ENHRY, SYGVKD. The CDR3 DNA reads TGTGCCATCATGGGACAGGGGAGAGGGGTGAGCACAGATACGCAATATTTT. This encodes CAIMGQGRGVSTDTQYF.

The chain carries TRBV28 and TRBJ2-7, with TRBD2 matching over 9 bases. This CDR3 is 15 amino acids long. Germline V gene lookup returns CDR1 MDHEN and CDR2 SYDVKM. Germline trimming cut 6 bases from V and 2 bases from J; bases unmatched to any gene: 8. The CDR3 protein is CASRSIAGVTYEQYV. As DNA, the CDR3 is TGTGCCAGCAGAAGCATAGCGGGGGTTACCTACGAGCAGTACGTC.

The table lists this clone with a count of one. The chain employs TRBV19 and TRBJ2-1, with 10 bases aligning to TRBD2. Unmatched junction bases numbered 2, after V lost 1 base and J lost 5 bases. This CDR3 contains 15 residues. In germline, CDR1 is LNHDA, CDR2 SQIVND (reference sequence). The CDR3 loop is CASSIALAGDNEQFF. For the CDR3, the DNA is TGTGCCAGTAGTATAGCGCTAGCGGGAGACAATGAGCAGTTCTTC.

The rearrangement uses TRBV12-5 and TRBJ1-1, with a possible D match to TRBD1 (6 bases). From germline, CDR1 is LGHNT and CDR2 FRNRAP. CDR3 length: 13 residues. V was shortened by 7 bases and J by 11 bases, with 20 bases between the two germline ends. The CDR3 loop reads CASAPGETLVAFF. The CDR3 region has the DNA TGTGCTAGTGCCCCAGGGGAGACACTCGTGGCTTTCTTT.

The chain is built from TRBV9 and TRBJ2-1; TRBD1 matches at 10 bases. The CDR3 is made up of 16 amino acids. V lost 1 base, J lost 2 bases, and 3 bases stayed unmatched. From germline, CDR1 is SGDLS and CDR2 YYNGEE. CDR3: CASSVQGTGAYNEQFF. The CDR3 region has the DNA TGTGCCAGCAGCGTACAAGGGACAGGGGCCTACAATGAGCAGTTCTTC.

V is TRBV5-6 and J is TRBJ2-6; possible D gene TRBD2, 7 bases. The CDR3 runs 17 residues. Germline CDR1 reads SGHDT; CDR2 reads YYEEEE. Trimming shortened V by 4 bases and J by 4 bases, and 18 bases separated the two germline ends. The CDR3 coding sequence is TGTGCCAGCAGCCTCAGACTTGCGGGGGCCGGGGCCAACGTCCTGACTTTC. Translation gives CASSLRLAGAGANVLTF.

This rearrangement joins TRBV30 to TRBJ2-7; 10 positions agree with TRBD1. CDR1 is GTSNPN and CDR2 is SVGIG in the germline V gene (reference sequence). V trimming: 4 bases; J trimming: 5 bases; junction bases outside the gene matches: 8. This CDR3 contains 14 residues. The CDR3 spells CAWIPGQGFNEQYF. Here the CDR3 DNA reads TGTGCCTGGATACCGGGACAGGGGTTCAACGAGCAGTACTTC. The full variable domain, with the rest looked up from reference TRBV30 and TRBJ2-7, is SQTIHQWPATLVQPVGSPLSLECTVEGTSNPNLYWYRQAAGRGLQLLFYSVGIGQISSEVPQNLSASRPQDRQFILSSKKLLLSDSGFYLCAWIPGQGFNEQYFGPGTRLTVT.

The chain employs TRBV25-1 and TRBJ1-3; D not certain. The germline V gene has CDR1 MGHDK and CDR2 SYGVNS. This CDR3 comprises 16 residues. V was pared by 2 bases and J by 4 bases, with 15 bases between. The CDR3 DNA reads TGTGCCAGCAGTGAACCGGTGGCGGGCAAAGGAAACACCATATATTTT. Translating gives CASSEPVAGKGNTIYF.

There are a few counts of this clone. This chain uses TRBV28 with TRBJ1-5; 9 bases line up with TRBD1. Germline values: CDR1 MDHEN, CDR2 SYDVKM. The CDR3 spans 15 residues. The junction had 9 bases not matched to a gene; V was cut back by 8 bases and J by 4 bases. The CDR3 DNA reads TGTGCCAGCGATGCCGGGACAGGGATAAATCAGCCCCAGCATTTT. Translation: CASDAGTGINQPQHF.

The chain joins TRBV19 to TRBJ2-6; D remains unclear. Germline V lookup: CDR1 LNHDA, CDR2 SQIVND (reference sequence). This CDR3 region has 16 residues. Trimming took off 1 base at V and 1 base at J, with 8 bases between the two ends. The CDR3 protein is CASSIARVSGANVLTF. The CDR3, as DNA: TGTGCCAGTAGTATAGCTCGGGTGTCTGGGGCCAACGTCCTGACTTTC.

This clone was seen a handful of times. V gene TRBV28 combines with J gene TRBJ2-7; 9 bases map to TRBD2. Germline CDR1 and CDR2: MDHEN and SYDVKM. This CDR3 region has 16 residues. Trimming removed 5 bases from V and 2 bases from J; junction bases left unmatched: 10. This CDR3 reads CASSLNPGLAPYEQYF. Here the CDR3 DNA reads TGTGCCAGCAGTCTCAACCCGGGACTAGCCCCCTACGAGCAGTACTTC.

This clone was seen only once. The V and J genes are TRBV6-1 and TRBJ2-6; D is ambiguous. The germline gives CDR1 MNHNS, CDR2 SASEGT. The CDR3 runs to 12 residues. V was clipped by 9 bases and J by 6 bases, with 9 bases between them. This chain's CDR3 is CASSGQANVLTF. The CDR3 DNA sequence: TGTGCCAGTTCCGGTCAGGCCAACGTCCTGACTTTC.

The chain links TRBV9 to TRBJ2-7, with 7 bases matching TRBD2. The CDR3 is 14 amino acids. V was clipped by 4 bases and J by 3 bases; unmatched bases: 7. Germline lookup yields CDR1 SGDLS and CDR2 YYNGEE. The CDR3 region has the DNA TGTGCCAGCAGCTCAATGACTAGCCTCTACGAGCAGTACTTC. This codes for CASSSMTSLYEQYF.

V and J are TRBV6-5 and TRBJ2-5; TRBD1 is a possible D gene (7 bases). Trimming cost V 7 bases and J 4 bases, with 16 bases left between them. Germline assignment: CDR1 MNHEY and CDR2 SVGAGI. This CDR3 is 14 amino acids long. The CDR3 nucleotides read TGTGCCAGCACTCACACTCAGGGGGGAGAGACCCAGTACTTC. Translation gives CASTHTQGGETQYF.

V is TRBV9 and J is TRBJ1-1; TRBD1 matches 8 bases. Germline V gene sequence: CDR1 SGDLS, CDR2 YYNGEE. The CDR3 has 16 residues. The V and J ends lost 0 bases and 1 base, in that order; junction bases with no gene match: 5. CDR3 protein: CASSVAGGRRNTEAFF. The CDR3 nucleotides read TGTGCCAGCAGCGTAGCAGGGGGCAGGAGGAACACTGAAGCTTTCTTT.